Listed below are T cell receptor beta chains from one sample, sequenced in a study of CDR3 diversity in severe acne. TCRdb recomputed calls from the PCR reads with MiXCR, one row per CDR3 protein. Found here are 65,000 to 95,000 distinct CDR3 sequences, around 50% of them singletons; the top ten hold roughly 13%. The sample was blood. The receptors were gathered from a male donor in good health, without acne. The CDR3 runs from the conserved cysteine through the conserved F or W.

v_call	j_call	cdr3_aa
TRBV13	TRBJ2-3	CASRKPGGTDTQYF
TRBV9	TRBJ2-7	CASSQEGTSGYEQYF
TRBV5-1	TRBJ2-7	CASSHGTSGYEQYF
TRBV6-6	TRBJ1-1	CASSPSRQGDAFF
TRBV6-1	TRBJ2-7	CASRVTWDTETEQYF
TRBV20-1	TRBJ1-1	CSAGPSLNTEAFF
TRBV19	TRBJ2-2	CATTTQGPGELFF
TRBV24-1	TRBJ2-3	CATSDGGTKDTQYF
TRBV7-2	TRBJ1-2	CASSTRTGLGGYTF
TRBV20-1	TRBJ2-7	CSYGGQGDYEQYF
TRBV7-9	TRBJ2-5	CASSLDREFGTQYF
TRBV7-9	TRBJ2-7	CASSSTGTLEQYF
TRBV7-2	TRBJ2-7	CASRPTGTTYEQYF
TRBV6-5	TRBJ2-7	CASTAKQGDEQYF